The T cell receptor (beta chain) described here comes from a study of T cell responses to AZD1222 COVID-19 vaccine. CDR1 SGHAT and CDR2 FQNNGV come from the germline V gene. J was trimmed by 0 bases and V by 1 base; bases with no gene match: 4. The CDR3 totals 17 residues. Repertoires were generated with immunoSEQ multiplex PCR, while TCRdb's copy carries only in-frame clones and drops some. The table has under 70,000 clones, 60% to 85% seen once. The sequence was obtained from an adult in good health. Sequenced here: peripheral blood, sampled on day 0 of MenACWY control vaccination. The chain uses TRBV11-2 and TRBJ2-3, with TRBD1 matching over 10 bases. The CDR3 loop is CASSLVGTGASTDTQYF. The CDR3 DNA follows: TGTGCCAGCAGCTTAGTGGGGACAGGGGCTAGCACAGATACGCAGTATTTT. Together with reference TRBV11-2 and TRBJ2-3, the CDR3 gives the full variable domain: EAGVAQSPRYKIIEKRQSVAFWCNPISGHATLYWYQQILGQGPKLLIQFQNNGVVDDSQLPKDRFSAERLKGVDSTLKIQPAKLEDSAVYLCASSLVGTGASTDTQYFGPGTRLTVL.